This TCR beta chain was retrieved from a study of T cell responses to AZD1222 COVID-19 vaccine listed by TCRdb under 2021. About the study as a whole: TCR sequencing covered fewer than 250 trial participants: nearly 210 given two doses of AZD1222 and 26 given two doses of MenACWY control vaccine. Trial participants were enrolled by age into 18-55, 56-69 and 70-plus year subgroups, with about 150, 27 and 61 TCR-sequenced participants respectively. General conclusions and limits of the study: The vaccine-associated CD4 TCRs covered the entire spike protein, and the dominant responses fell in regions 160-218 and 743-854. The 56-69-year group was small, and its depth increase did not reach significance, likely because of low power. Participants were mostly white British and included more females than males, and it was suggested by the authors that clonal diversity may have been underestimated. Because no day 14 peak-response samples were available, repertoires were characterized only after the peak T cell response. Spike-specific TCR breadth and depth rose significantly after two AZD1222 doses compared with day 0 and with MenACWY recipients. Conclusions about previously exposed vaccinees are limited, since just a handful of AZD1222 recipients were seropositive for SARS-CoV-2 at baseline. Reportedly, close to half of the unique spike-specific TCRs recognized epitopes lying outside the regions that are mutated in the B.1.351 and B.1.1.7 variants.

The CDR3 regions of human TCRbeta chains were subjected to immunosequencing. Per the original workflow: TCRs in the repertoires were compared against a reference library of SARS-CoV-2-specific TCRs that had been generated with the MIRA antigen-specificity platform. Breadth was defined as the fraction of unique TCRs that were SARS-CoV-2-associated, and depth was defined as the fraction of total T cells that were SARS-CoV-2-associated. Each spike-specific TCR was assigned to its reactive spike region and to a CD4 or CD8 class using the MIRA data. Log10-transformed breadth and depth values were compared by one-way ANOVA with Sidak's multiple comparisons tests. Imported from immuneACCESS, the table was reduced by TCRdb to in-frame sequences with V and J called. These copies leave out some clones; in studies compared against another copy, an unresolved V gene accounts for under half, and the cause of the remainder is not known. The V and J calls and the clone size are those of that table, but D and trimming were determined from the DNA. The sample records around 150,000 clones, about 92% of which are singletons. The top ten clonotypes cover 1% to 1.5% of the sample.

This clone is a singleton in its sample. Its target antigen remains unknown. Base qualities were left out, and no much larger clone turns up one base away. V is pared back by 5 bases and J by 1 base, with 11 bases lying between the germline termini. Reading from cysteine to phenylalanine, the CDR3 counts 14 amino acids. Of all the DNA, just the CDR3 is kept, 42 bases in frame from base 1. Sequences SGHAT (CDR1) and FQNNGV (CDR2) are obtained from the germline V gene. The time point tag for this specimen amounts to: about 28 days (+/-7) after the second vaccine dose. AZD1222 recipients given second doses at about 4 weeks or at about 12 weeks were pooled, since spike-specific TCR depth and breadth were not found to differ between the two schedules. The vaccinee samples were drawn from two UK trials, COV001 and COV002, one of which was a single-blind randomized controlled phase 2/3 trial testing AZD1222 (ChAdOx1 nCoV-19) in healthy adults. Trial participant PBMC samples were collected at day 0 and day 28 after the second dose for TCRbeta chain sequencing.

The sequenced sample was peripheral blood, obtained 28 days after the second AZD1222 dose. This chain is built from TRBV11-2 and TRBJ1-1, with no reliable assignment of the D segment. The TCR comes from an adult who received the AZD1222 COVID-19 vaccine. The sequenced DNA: TGTGCCAGCAGCATCCCAGCCCAGAACACTGAAGCTTTCTTT. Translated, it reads CASSIPAQNTEAFF.